This TCR beta chain was obtained from a study of vaccination effects on CD4 cells after COVID-19. Notes on the study in general: After vaccination, at late timepoints, clones induced by infection and by vaccine contracted markedly. The authors studied few convalescent patients and collected no early post-infection timepoints.

The CDR3 length is 15 residues. The junction had 11 bases not matched to a gene; V was cut back by 5 bases and J by 5 bases. Germline CDR1 is SGHTA and CDR2 is FQGNSA. Remarks on this clone: Its antigen is not known.

The repertoire was sequenced with immunoSEQ multiplex PCR; TCRdb's copy has only in-frame clones and lacks some. The data hold about 27,000 clones, with about 70% observed a single time. Antigen-specific CD4+ T cell clonotypes were called by their expansion after viral peptide-pool culture in ViraFEST. Investigators separated out CD4+ T cells once about eleven days of culture had passed. No vaccinee had earlier SARS-CoV-2 infection, and nucleocapsid antibodies were negative. This specimen was CD4+ T cells from PBMCs cultured with HCoV-NL63 spike peptides, taken before COVID-19 vaccination. The chain recombines TRBV7-2 with TRBJ2-5; 7 bases are a match to TRBD1. This clonotype was sampled from a human donor who received a COVID-19 vaccine. In nucleotides, the CDR3 is TGTGCCAGCAGCCTGAGCGTTACACAGGGGGAGACCCAGTACTTC. This gives the protein CASSLSVTQGETQYF. The variable domain in full, completed from reference TRBV7-2 and TRBJ2-5, reads GAGVSQSPSNKVTEKGKDVELRCDPISGHTALYWYRQSLGQGLEFLIYFQGNSAPDKSGLPSDRFSAERTGGSVSTLTIQRTQQEDSAVYLCASSLSVTQGETQYFGPGTRLLVL.